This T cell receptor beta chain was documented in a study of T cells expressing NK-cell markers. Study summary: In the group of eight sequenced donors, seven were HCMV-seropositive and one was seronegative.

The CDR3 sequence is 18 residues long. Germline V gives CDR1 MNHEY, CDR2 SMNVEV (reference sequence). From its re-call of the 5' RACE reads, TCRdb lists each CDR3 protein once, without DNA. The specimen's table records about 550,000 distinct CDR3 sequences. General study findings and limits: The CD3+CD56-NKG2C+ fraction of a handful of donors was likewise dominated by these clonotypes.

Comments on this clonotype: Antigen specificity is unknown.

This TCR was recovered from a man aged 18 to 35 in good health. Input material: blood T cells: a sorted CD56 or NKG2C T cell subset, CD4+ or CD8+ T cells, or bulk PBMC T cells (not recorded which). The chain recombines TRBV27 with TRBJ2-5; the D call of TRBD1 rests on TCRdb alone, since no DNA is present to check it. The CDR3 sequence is CASRPQVWGEASKETQYF.